These T cell receptor beta chains were read from a single sample in a study of radiation and T cells in renal cell carcinoma. TCRdb's copy holds only in-frame clones and misses some; the assay was immunoSEQ multiplex PCR. The table shows 70,000 or so clones, with 82% occurring only once. The sample in question was blood, obtained from a patient whose treatment included radiotherapy and nephrectomy. These receptors came from a man aged 55 to 70 with renal cell carcinoma. Each CDR3 is given with its conserved first and last residue. Fields, in order: D gene, V gene, J gene, clone size, CDR3 protein, CDR3 DNA. A D gene is named only where the DNA matches it firmly. Where a row states a size, it is once, few, many or the class of an expanded clone; other rows omit it.

D gene: .; V gene: TRBV12-5; J gene: TRBJ1-5; clone size: .; CDR3 protein: CASGLGGVNQPQHF; CDR3 DNA: TGTGCTAGTGGTTTGGGCGGGGTAAATCAGCCCCAGCATTTT
D gene: .; V gene: TRBV7-2; J gene: TRBJ2-3; clone size: .; CDR3 protein: CASSSGLPSTDTQYF; CDR3 DNA: TGTGCCAGCAGCTCGGGACTGCCTAGCACAGATACGCAGTATTTT
D gene: .; V gene: TRBV6-6; J gene: TRBJ1-1; clone size: .; CDR3 protein: CASSYGQTPNTEAFF; CDR3 DNA: TGTGCCAGCAGTTACGGCCAGACTCCTAACACTGAAGCTTTCTTT
D gene: .; V gene: TRBV21-1; J gene: TRBJ2-7; clone size: .; CDR3 protein: CASSKVQIAQGKYEQYF; CDR3 DNA: TGTGCCAGCAGCAAAGTTCAGATCGCGCAGGGTAAGTACGAGCAGTACTTC
D gene: .; V gene: TRBV29-1; J gene: TRBJ2-7; clone size: .; CDR3 protein: CSVESSYEQYF; CDR3 DNA: TGCAGCGTTGAAAGCTCCTACGAGCAGTACTTC
D gene: TRBD2; V gene: TRBV29-1; J gene: TRBJ2-7; clone size: .; CDR3 protein: CSVEGLSGSLSQQYF; CDR3 DNA: TGCAGCGTTGAAGGCCTTAGCGGGAGCCTAAGCCAGCAGTACTTC
D gene: .; V gene: TRBV7-9; J gene: TRBJ2-7; clone size: .; CDR3 protein: CASSFPGSEQYF; CDR3 DNA: TGTGCCAGCAGCTTCCCCGGGAGCGAGCAGTACTTC
D gene: .; V gene: TRBV28; J gene: TRBJ2-2; clone size: .; CDR3 protein: CASSLFTGELFF; CDR3 DNA: TGTGCCAGCAGTTTATTCACCGGGGAGCTGTTTTTT
D gene: .; V gene: TRBV30; J gene: TRBJ1-6; clone size: .; CDR3 protein: CAWVTGSSYNSPLHF; CDR3 DNA: TGTGCCTGGGTAACAGGGAGCTCCTATAATTCACCCCTCCACTTT
D gene: .; V gene: TRBV28; J gene: TRBJ1-5; clone size: few; CDR3 protein: CASSLANQPQHF; CDR3 DNA: TGTGCCAGCAGTTTGGCGAATCAGCCCCAGCATTTT
D gene: TRBD2; V gene: TRBV12-5; J gene: TRBJ2-2; clone size: .; CDR3 protein: CASGLRSGGRVTGELFF; CDR3 DNA: TGTGCTAGTGGTTTGAGGTCTGGAGGGAGGGTCACCGGGGAGCTGTTTTTT
D gene: .; V gene: TRBV28; J gene: TRBJ2-7; clone size: few; CDR3 protein: CASSLGHFYEQYF; CDR3 DNA: TGTGCCAGCAGTTTGGGACACTTCTACGAGCAGTACTTC
D gene: TRBD2; V gene: TRBV5-1; J gene: TRBJ2-7; clone size: .; CDR3 protein: CASSSTSGFTYEQYF; CDR3 DNA: TGCGCCAGCAGCTCGACTAGCGGGTTCACCTACGAGCAGTACTTC
D gene: .; V gene: TRBV27; J gene: TRBJ2-1; clone size: .; CDR3 protein: CASSFISSLLNEQFF; CDR3 DNA: TGTGCCAGCAGTTTTATCTCTAGTCTACTCAATGAGCAGTTCTTC
D gene: TRBD2; V gene: TRBV9; J gene: TRBJ2-1; clone size: .; CDR3 protein: CASSPRRGVYGTTYNEQFF; CDR3 DNA: TGTGCCAGCAGCCCCCGTCGGGGGGTTTACGGAACTACCTACAATGAGCAGTTCTTC
D gene: .; V gene: TRBV29-1; J gene: TRBJ1-4; clone size: few; CDR3 protein: CSVGADATNEKLFF; CDR3 DNA: TGCAGCGTTGGGGCAGATGCAACTAATGAAAAACTGTTTTTT
D gene: TRBD1; V gene: TRBV28; J gene: TRBJ1-2; clone size: .; CDR3 protein: CASRTGGGYGYTF; CDR3 DNA: TGTGCCAGCAGGACAGGGGGCGGGTATGGCTACACCTTC
D gene: .; V gene: TRBV15; J gene: TRBJ1-5; clone size: .; CDR3 protein: CATSVTASIYSNQPQHF; CDR3 DNA: TGTGCCACCAGCGTCACAGCGAGCATTTATAGCAATCAGCCCCAGCATTTT
D gene: .; V gene: TRBV6-6; J gene: TRBJ2-3; clone size: .; CDR3 protein: CASSYSVSTDTQYF; CDR3 DNA: TGTGCCAGCAGTTACTCAGTTAGCACAGATACGCAGTATTTT
D gene: TRBD1; V gene: TRBV11-2; J gene: TRBJ2-5; clone size: .; CDR3 protein: CASSHTRQGRTETQYF; CDR3 DNA: TGTGCCAGCAGCCATACCAGACAGGGGAGGACAGAGACCCAGTACTTC
D gene: .; V gene: TRBV10-3; J gene: TRBJ1-2; clone size: once; CDR3 protein: CAISEGPTRYGYTF; CDR3 DNA: TGTGCCATCAGTGAGGGGCCGACCCGCTATGGCTACACCTTC
D gene: .; V gene: TRBV5-4; J gene: TRBJ2-5; clone size: .; CDR3 protein: CASSLAGSGVGRETQYF; CDR3 DNA: TGTGCCAGCAGCTTGGCCGGGTCAGGGGTGGGCCGGGAGACCCAGTACTTC
D gene: .; V gene: TRBV6-5; J gene: TRBJ2-1; clone size: .; CDR3 protein: CASSYRQNYNEQFF; CDR3 DNA: TGTGCCAGCAGTTACCGACAGAACTACAATGAGCAGTTCTTC
D gene: TRBD2; V gene: TRBV5-1; J gene: TRBJ2-1; clone size: .; CDR3 protein: CASQTSGSYYNEQFF; CDR3 DNA: TGCGCCAGTCAGACTAGCGGGAGTTACTACAATGAGCAGTTCTTC
D gene: .; V gene: TRBV7-2; J gene: TRBJ2-3; clone size: .; CDR3 protein: CASSLRPDTQYF; CDR3 DNA: TGTGCCAGCAGCTTGCGGCCAGATACGCAGTATTTT
D gene: TRBD1; V gene: TRBV5-1; J gene: TRBJ1-1; clone size: .; CDR3 protein: CASSPSGTAARGAFF; CDR3 DNA: TGCGCCAGCTCCCCTTCCGGGACAGCCGCCAGAGGGGCTTTCTTT
D gene: TRBD2; V gene: TRBV15; J gene: TRBJ2-1; clone size: .; CDR3 protein: CATSRGGREGRDEQFF; CDR3 DNA: TGTGCCACCAGCAGAGGGGGGCGGGAGGGAAGGGATGAGCAGTTCTTC
D gene: .; V gene: TRBV9; J gene: TRBJ1-2; clone size: .; CDR3 protein: CASSAVRARVGGYTF; CDR3 DNA: TGTGCCAGCAGCGCGGTCAGGGCGAGGGTCGGTGGCTACACCTTC